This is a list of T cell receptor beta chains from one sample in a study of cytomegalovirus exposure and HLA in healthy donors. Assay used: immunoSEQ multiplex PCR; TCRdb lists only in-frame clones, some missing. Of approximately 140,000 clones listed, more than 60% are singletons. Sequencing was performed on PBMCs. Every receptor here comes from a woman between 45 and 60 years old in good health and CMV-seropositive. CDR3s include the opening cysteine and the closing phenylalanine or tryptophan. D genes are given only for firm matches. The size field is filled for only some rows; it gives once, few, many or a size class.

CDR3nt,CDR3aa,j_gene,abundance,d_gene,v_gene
TGCGCCAGCAGCCTCGGACAGGACGGAGATACGCAGTATTTT,CASSLGQDGDTQYF,TRBJ2-3,NA,TRBD1,TRBV4-3
TGTGCCAGCAGCTTACAGGGCGGGAGCTCCTACGAGCAGTACTTC,CASSLQGGSSYEQYF,TRBJ2-7,NA,TRBD2,TRBV7-3
TGTGCCAGCAGCCAGGCGGGAGCCATCTACAATGAGCAGTTCTTC,CASSQAGAIYNEQFF,TRBJ2-1,once,TRBD2,TRBV7-9
TGTGCCAGCAGCGGACTAGCGGGGGGCTACAATGAGCAGTTCTTC,CASSGLAGGYNEQFF,TRBJ2-1,NA,TRBD2,TRBV6-1
TGTGCCAGCAGCTTCGGGGGGAGTGAGCAAGAGACCCAGTACTTC,CASSFGGSEQETQYF,TRBJ2-5,NA,TRBD2,TRBV13
TGTGCCAGCAGTTCGACGGTTTGGGAGAAACTGTTTTTT,CASSSTVWEKLFF,TRBJ1-4,NA,NA,TRBV27
TGCGCCAGCAGCCAAATCGGGGGGATGAACACTGAAGCTTTCTTT,CASSQIGGMNTEAFF,TRBJ1-1,NA,NA,TRBV4-1
TGTGCCAGCAGTGAAGATGGGCAGGGAAAAAACATTCAGTACTTC,CASSEDGQGKNIQYF,TRBJ2-4,NA,NA,TRBV6-1
TGTGCCAGCAGTTTATCATCCAGGAGGACCGGCTACACCTTC,CASSLSSRRTGYTF,TRBJ1-2,few,NA,TRBV27
TGCGCCAGCAGCTTGGGGCAGGGGAGTGATGGCTACACCTTC,CASSLGQGSDGYTF,TRBJ1-2,few,NA,TRBV5-1
TGTGCCAGCAGTCCCCTTGGACAGGGGGCGTCAAAGGCGGAGTACTTC,CASSPLGQGASKAEYF,TRBJ2-7,NA,TRBD1,TRBV28
TGTGCCAGTAGTATCGAGGACAGGGCAGGCTACACCTTC,CASSIEDRAGYTF,TRBJ1-2,NA,TRBD1,TRBV19
TGTGCCAGCAGCTTAGGGGGAGTTTCACCCCTCCACTTT,CASSLGGVSPLHF,TRBJ1-6,NA,NA,TRBV11-1
TGTGCCAGCAGCAAACTGCTTGCCGATAATTCACCCCTCCACTTT,CASSKLLADNSPLHF,TRBJ1-6,NA,NA,TRBV6-1
TGTGCCAGCAGCTTACTTCCGGGGGGAAACACCGGGGAGCTGTTTTTT,CASSLLPGGNTGELFF,TRBJ2-2,once,TRBD2,TRBV7-9
TGTGCCAGCATTTCGGGGACAGGGAATCACGAGCAGTACTTC,CASISGTGNHEQYF,TRBJ2-7,NA,TRBD1,TRBV28
TGTGCCACCAGCAGAGATATCCCAGGGTACCAAGAGACCCAGTACTTC,CATSRDIPGYQETQYF,TRBJ2-5,NA,NA,TRBV15
TGTGCCAGCAGCTCGACTAGCGGGCGCATCCTGGGAGATACGCAGTATTTT,CASSSTSGRILGDTQYF,TRBJ2-3,few,TRBD2,TRBV7-2
TGTGCCAGCAGCGAAAGGCGACAGCACACTGAAGCTTTCTTT,CASSERRQHTEAFF,TRBJ1-1,NA,NA,TRBV2
TGTGCCAGCAGCCAAGGAGGCGGGGGGGCCATCAAGTCCTACAATGAGCAGTTCTTC,CASSQGGGGAIKSYNEQFF,TRBJ2-1,NA,TRBD2,TRBV4-2